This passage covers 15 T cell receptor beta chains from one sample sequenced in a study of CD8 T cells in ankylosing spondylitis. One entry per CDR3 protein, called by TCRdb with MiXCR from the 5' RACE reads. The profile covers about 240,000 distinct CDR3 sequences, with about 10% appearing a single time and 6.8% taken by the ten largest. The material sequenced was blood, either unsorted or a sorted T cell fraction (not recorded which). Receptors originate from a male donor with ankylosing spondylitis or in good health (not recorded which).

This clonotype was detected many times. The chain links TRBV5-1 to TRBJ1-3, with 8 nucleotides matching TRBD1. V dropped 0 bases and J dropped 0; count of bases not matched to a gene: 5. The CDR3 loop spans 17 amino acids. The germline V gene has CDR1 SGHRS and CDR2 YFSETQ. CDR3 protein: CASSLVGTGHSGNTIYF. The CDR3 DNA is TGCGCCAGCAGCTTGGTGGGGACAGGCCACTCTGGAAACACCATATATTTT.

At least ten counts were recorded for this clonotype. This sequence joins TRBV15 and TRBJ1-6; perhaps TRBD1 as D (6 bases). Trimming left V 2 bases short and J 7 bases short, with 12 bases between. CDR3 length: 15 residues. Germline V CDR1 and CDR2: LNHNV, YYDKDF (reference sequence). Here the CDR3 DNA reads TGTGCCACCAGCAGATGGGGGCAGGGAAATTCACCCCTCCACTTT. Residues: CATSRWGQGNSPLHF. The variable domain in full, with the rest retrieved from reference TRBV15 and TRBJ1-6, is DAMVIQNPRYQVTQFGKPVTLSCSQTLNHNVMYWYQQKSSQAPKLLFHYYDKDFNNEADTPDNFQSRRPNTSFCFLDIRSPGLGDTAMYLCATSRWGQGNSPLHFGNGTRLTVT.

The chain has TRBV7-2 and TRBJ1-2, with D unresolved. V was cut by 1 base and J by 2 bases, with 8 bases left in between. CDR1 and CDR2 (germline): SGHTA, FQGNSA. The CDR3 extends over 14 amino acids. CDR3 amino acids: CASSLDNPNYGYTF. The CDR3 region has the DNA TGTGCCAGCAGCTTAGATAACCCAAACTATGGCTACACCTTC.

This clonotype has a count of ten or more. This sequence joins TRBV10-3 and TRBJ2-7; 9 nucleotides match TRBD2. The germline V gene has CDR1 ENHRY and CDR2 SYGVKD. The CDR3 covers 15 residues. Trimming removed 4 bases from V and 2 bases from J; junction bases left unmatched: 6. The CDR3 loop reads CAISVETSGTYEQYF. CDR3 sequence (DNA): TGTGCCATCAGTGTTGAGACTAGCGGAACCTACGAGCAGTACTTC.

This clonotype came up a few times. CDR3 region: CASSLRQGVYNEQFF. The CDR3 region has the DNA TGTGCCAGCAGTTTACGTCAGGGGGTCTACAATGAGCAGTTCTTC. J is TRBJ2-1 and V is TRBV28; 7 bases are shared with TRBD1. Germline assignment: CDR1 MDHEN and CDR2 SYDVKM. The CDR3 spans 15 residues. V shed 2 bases and J 3 bases; nucleotides not matched to a gene: 4.

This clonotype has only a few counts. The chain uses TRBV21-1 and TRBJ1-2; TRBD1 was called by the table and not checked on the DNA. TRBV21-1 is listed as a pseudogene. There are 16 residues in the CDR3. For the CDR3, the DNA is TGTGCCAGCAGCATCTTTTCCCCGGGACAGACTTATGGCTACACCTTC. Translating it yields CASSIFSPGQTYGYTF.

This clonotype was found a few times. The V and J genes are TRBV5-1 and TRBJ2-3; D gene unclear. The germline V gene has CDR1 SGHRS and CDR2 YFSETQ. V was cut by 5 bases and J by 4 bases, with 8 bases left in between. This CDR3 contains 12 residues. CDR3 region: CASRYSADTQYF. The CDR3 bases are TGCGCCAGCAGGTACTCGGCAGATACGCAGTATTTT.

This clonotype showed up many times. In nucleotides, the CDR3 is TGCGCCAGCAGCCCTAAATCGGGCCCGGAAGAAAAACTGTTTTTT. It is translated as CASSPKSGPEEKLFF. The chain has TRBV4-1 and TRBJ1-4; D remains ambiguous. The germline V gene encodes CDR1 MGHRA and CDR2 YSYEKL. The CDR3 runs 15 residues. V dropped 4 bases and J dropped 8 bases, with 17 bases sitting between them.

The DNA for the CDR3 is TGCAGCGTGGACAGGACCATGAACACTGAAGCTTTCTTT. Translating it yields CSVDRTMNTEAFF. The chain has TRBV29-1 and TRBJ1-1, with 7 bases that match TRBD1. The germline CDR1 and CDR2 sequences are SQVTM and ANQGSEA. The CDR3 is 13 amino acids. Unmatched junction bases numbered 4, after V lost 6 bases and J lost 0 bases.

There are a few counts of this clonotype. For the CDR3, the DNA is TGTGCCAGCAGTGAACAGGAGCACACTGAAGCTTTCTTT. Translated, it gives CASSEQEHTEAFF. The V gene is TRBV2, the J gene TRBJ1-1, with D hard to call. Trimming took off 2 bases at V and 3 bases at J, with 7 bases between the two ends. From germline, CDR1 is SNHLY and CDR2 FYNNEI. The CDR3 contains 13 residues.

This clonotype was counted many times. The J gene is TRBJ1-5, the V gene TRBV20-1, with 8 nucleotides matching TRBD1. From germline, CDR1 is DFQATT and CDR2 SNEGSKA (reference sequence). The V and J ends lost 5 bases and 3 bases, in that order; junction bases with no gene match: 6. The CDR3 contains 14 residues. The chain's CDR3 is CSALQGGNNQPQHF. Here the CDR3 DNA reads TGCAGTGCTTTACAGGGGGGGAACAATCAGCCCCAGCATTTT.

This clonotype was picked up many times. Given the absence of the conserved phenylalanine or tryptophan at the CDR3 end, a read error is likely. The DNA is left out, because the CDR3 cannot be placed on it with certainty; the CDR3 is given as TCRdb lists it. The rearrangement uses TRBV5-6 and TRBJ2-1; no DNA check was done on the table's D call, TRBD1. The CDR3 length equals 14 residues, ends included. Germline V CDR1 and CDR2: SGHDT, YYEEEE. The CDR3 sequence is CASSERRGVAGGVV.

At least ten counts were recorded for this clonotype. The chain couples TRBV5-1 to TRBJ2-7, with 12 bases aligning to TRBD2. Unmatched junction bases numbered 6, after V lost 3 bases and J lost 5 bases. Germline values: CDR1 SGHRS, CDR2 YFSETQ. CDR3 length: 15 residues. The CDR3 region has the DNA TGCGCCAGCAGCTCTCGGACTAGCGGGGATAACGAGCAGTACTTC. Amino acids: CASSSRTSGDNEQYF.

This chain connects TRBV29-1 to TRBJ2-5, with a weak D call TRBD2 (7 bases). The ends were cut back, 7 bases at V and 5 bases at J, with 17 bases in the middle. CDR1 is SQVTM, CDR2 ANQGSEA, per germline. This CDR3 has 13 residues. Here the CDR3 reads CSGTPGGGETQYF. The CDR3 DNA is TGCAGCGGAACACCGGGGGGCGGTGAGACCCAGTACTTC. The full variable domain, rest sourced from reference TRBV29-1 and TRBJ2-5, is SAVISQKPSRDICQRGTSLTIQCQVDSQVTMMFWYRQQPGQSLTLIATANQGSEATYESGFVIDKFPISRPNLTFSTLTVSNMSPEDSSIYLCSGTPGGGETQYFGPGTRLLVL.

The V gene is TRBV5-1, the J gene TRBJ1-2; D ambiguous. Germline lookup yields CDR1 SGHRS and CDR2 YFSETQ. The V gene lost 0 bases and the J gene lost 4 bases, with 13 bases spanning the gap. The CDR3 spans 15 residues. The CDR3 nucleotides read TGCGCCAGCAGCTTGGGGTTTCGCGGGATCTATGGCTACACCTTC. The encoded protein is CASSLGFRGIYGYTF.